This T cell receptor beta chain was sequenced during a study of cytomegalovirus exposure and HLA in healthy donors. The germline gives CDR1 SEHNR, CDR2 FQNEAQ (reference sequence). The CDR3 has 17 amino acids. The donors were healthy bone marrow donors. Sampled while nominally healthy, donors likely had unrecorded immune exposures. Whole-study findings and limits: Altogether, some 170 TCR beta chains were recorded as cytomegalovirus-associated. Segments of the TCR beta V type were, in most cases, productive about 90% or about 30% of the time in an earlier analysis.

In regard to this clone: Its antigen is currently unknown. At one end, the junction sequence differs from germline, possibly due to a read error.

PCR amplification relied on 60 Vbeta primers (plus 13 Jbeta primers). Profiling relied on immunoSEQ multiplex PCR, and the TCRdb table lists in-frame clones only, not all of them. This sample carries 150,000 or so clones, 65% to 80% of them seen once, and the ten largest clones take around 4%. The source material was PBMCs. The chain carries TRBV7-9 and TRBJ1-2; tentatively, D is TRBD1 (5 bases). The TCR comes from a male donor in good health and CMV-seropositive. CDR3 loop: CSSSLADGGLLSYGYTF. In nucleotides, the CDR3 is TGTTCCAGCAGCTTAGCCGACGGGGGGTTACTCTCCTATGGCTACACCTTC.